The sequence of this T cell receptor (beta chain) was determined in a study of PD-L1 blockade in urothelial cancer. The wider study: Patients started atezolizumab in the mid-2010s, 1,200 mg intravenously every 3 weeks.

Each PCR had synthetic TCR analog templates added to it as a spike-in. Data came from immunoSEQ multiplex PCR; TCRdb stores just in-frame clones and leaves some out. Of 20,000 to 30,000 clones detected, almost 85% appear once; the ten largest clones hold around 9.5%. Sample numbers ranged from 1 to 8 per patient, encompassing pretreatment and on-treatment collections. There are 13 residues in the CDR3. V dropped 4 bases and J dropped 6 bases, with 10 bases sitting between them. Germline CDR1 MDHEN, CDR2 SYDVKM. This clone was found a few times. The receptor's source is a man aged 65-85 years with urothelial cancer. This specimen consisted of PBMCs, obtained around atezolizumab (anti-PD-L1) treatment. The J gene is TRBJ1-5, the V gene TRBV28, with D possibly matching TRBD1 (5 bases). The CDR3 loop reads CASSSRGSQPQHF. CDR3 nucleotides: TGTGCCAGCAGTTCTCGGGGGTCTCAGCCCCAGCATTTT.